What follows are 29 T cell receptor beta chains derived from one specimen sequenced in a study of T cells in localized non-small cell lung cancer. Libraries were prepared by immunoSEQ multiplex PCR; TCRdb keeps only in-frame clonotypes and omits some of them. The repertoire holds roughly 35,000 clones, with 92% as singletons. The sequences come from peripheral blood, collected before any cancer treatment. The receptors stem from a female donor over 55 with stage I lung adenocarcinoma.

The chain joins TRBV5-1 to TRBJ2-1; D unresolved. Trimming left V 4 bases short and J 4 bases short, with 12 bases between. This CDR3 contains 14 residues. Germline CDR1 and CDR2: SGHRS and YFSETQ. The CDR3 bases are TGCGCCAGCAGCCCAGACAATTCTTACAATGAGCAGTTCTTC. The encoded protein is CASSPDNSYNEQFF.

This clone has only one observation. This chain uses TRBV25-1 with TRBJ1-6; D unclear. The CDR3 totals 14 residues. The V gene lost 2 bases and the J gene lost 12 bases, with 14 bases spanning the gap. Germline V lookup: CDR1 MGHDK, CDR2 SYGVNS. CDR3 in amino acids: CASSEESVTGPLHF. CDR3 bases: TGTGCCAGCAGTGAAGAGTCGGTGACCGGACCCCTCCACTTT.

This clone was found a few times. J is TRBJ2-7 and V is TRBV11-2; D not certain. Per the germline V gene, CDR1 is SGHAT and CDR2 is FQNNGV. V gave up 5 bases and J gave up 3 bases, with 5 bases separating them. The length of the CDR3 is 11 residues. CDR3 sequence reads: CASSTFYEQYF. The DNA of the CDR3 is TGTGCCAGCAGCACCTTCTACGAGCAGTACTTC.

The rearrangement uses TRBV7-2 and TRBJ1-3; D might be TRBD1 (5 bases). Trimming cost V 4 bases and J 0 bases, with 13 bases left between them. Germline-derived CDR1 and CDR2 are SGHTA and FQGNSA. The CDR3 extends over 16 amino acids. The CDR3 sequence is CASSWDSLGSGNTIYF. The CDR3 bases are TGTGCCAGCAGCTGGGACTCACTGGGCTCTGGAAACACCATATATTTT.

The CDR3 is CASSDRVNYGYTF. CDR3 DNA sequence: TGTGCCAGCAGTGACCGAGTTAACTATGGCTACACCTTC. The V call is TRBV2, the J call TRBJ1-2; D is ambiguous. The CDR3 is made up of 13 amino acids. CDR1 is SNHLY, CDR2 FYNNEI, per germline. Trimming cost V 3 bases and J 1 base, with 6 bases left between them.

The chain recombines TRBV6-6 with TRBJ2-3; 7 bases are shared with TRBD1. The J segment lost 4 bases and the V segment lost 6 bases, leaving 7 bases of the junction unmatched. Germline lookup yields CDR1 MNHNY and CDR2 SVGAGI (reference sequence). This CDR3 has 14 amino acids. CDR3 DNA: TGTGCCAGCAGACCGACAGGGAATGCAGATACGCAGTATTTT. Translated: CASRPTGNADTQYF.

This chain uses TRBV7-2 with TRBJ2-5, with a possible D match to TRBD2 (6 bases). Deletions cut 5 bases from V and 4 bases from J, with 14 bases between. CDR3 length: 14 amino acids. CDR1 and CDR2 (germline): SGHTA, FQGNSA. This CDR3 is CASSPPGVRETQYF. The CDR3 DNA is TGTGCCAGCAGCCCCCCGGGGGTTAGAGAGACCCAGTACTTC.

The count of this clone is one. V usage is TRBV19 and J usage is TRBJ1-2, with TRBD1 matching 8 bases. The CDR3 extends over 13 amino acids. Per germline, CDR1 LNHDA and CDR2 SQIVND (reference sequence). Losses at the gene ends were 7 bases for V and 6 bases for J; bases not matched to a gene: 7. The CDR3 nucleotides are TGTGCCAGTACCGACAGGGGCACAGATGGCTACACCTTC. It yields the protein CASTDRGTDGYTF.

V and J are TRBV7-9 and TRBJ1-1, with a possible D match to TRBD1 (5 bases). From germline, CDR1 is SEHNR and CDR2 FQNEAQ (reference sequence). The CDR3 has 13 residues. V was shortened by 6 bases and J by 2 bases, with 10 bases between the two germline ends. Here the CDR3 reads CASSLDTNTEAFF. CDR3 bases: TGTGCCAGCAGTTTGGACACTAACACTGAAGCTTTCTTT.

The J gene is TRBJ1-2, the V gene TRBV5-1; D might be TRBD1 (5 bases). CDR1 is SGHRS, CDR2 YFSETQ, per germline. V was clipped by 4 bases and J by 2 bases, with 12 bases between them. CDR3 length: 14 amino acids. In DNA form, the CDR3 reads TGCGCCAGCAGCCTCGGGACTCTCAACTATGGCTACACCTTC. It specifies CASSLGTLNYGYTF.

Comment on this clone: One junction end does not reproduce the germline sequence, and a read error may be involved. V and J are TRBV6-1 and TRBJ1-5, with no clear D. The CDR3 runs 13 residues. The germline CDR1 and CDR2 sequences are MNHNS and SASEGT. The CDR3 coding sequence is TGTGCCAGCAGAGAAGACGCTACCCGGCCCCAGCATTTT. The encoded protein is CASREDATRPQHF.

The chain uses TRBV30 and TRBJ2-7; the D gene is possibly TRBD2 (6 bases). The CDR3 consists of 15 residues. V lost 0 bases to trimming and J lost 2 bases, with 14 bases between them. Germline CDR1 is GTSNPN and CDR2 is SVGIG (reference sequence). The CDR3 DNA reads TGTGCCTGGAGTGTAACGCGGGACGTAGCCTACGAGCAGTACTTC. Its translation is CAWSVTRDVAYEQYF.

The rearrangement links TRBV7-2 to TRBJ2-7; TRBD1 aligns across 9 bases. V dropped 4 bases and J dropped 3; count of bases not matched to a gene: 4. CDR1 and CDR2 (germline): SGHTA, FQGNSA. This CDR3 spans 14 amino acids. The CDR3 nucleotides are TGTGCCAGCAGCTCACAGGGGGCCCACTACGAGCAGTACTTC. This encodes CASSSQGAHYEQYF.

The table lists this clone with a count of one. The rearrangement links TRBV4-2 to TRBJ2-1, with TRBD2 matching 9 bases. The V and J ends lost 2 bases and 2 bases, in that order; junction bases with no gene match: 1. The length of the CDR3 is 15 residues. Germline V lookup: CDR1 LGHNA, CDR2 YNFKEQ. The CDR3 DNA is TGTGCCAGCAGCCAACTAGCGGGGACCTACAATGAGCAGTTCTTC. This encodes CASSQLAGTYNEQFF.

The chain joins TRBV6-7 to TRBJ1-4; D is perhaps TRBD1 (5 bases). TRBV6-7 is classed as an ORF, of uncertain function. The CDR3 covers 15 residues. Between the trimmed V and J ends, which lost 7 bases and 7 bases, there was a span of 19 bases. The CDR3 nucleotides read TGTGCCAGCACCAACGCCGGAGCAGGGTTTGAAAAACTGTTTTTT. This translates into CASTNAGAGFEKLFF.

The chain joins TRBV19 to TRBJ1-2; D gene ambiguous. The germline V gene encodes CDR1 LNHDA and CDR2 SQIVND (reference sequence). The V end was cut by 6 bases, the J end by 4 bases, with 12 bases between. CDR3 size: 13 residues. This chain's CDR3 is CASSLPPSYGYTF. In DNA form, the CDR3 reads TGTGCCAGTAGCCTCCCTCCGAGCTATGGCTACACCTTC.

This CDR3 is CASSAYGQGSGYTF. CDR3 nucleotide sequence: TGTGCCAGCAGTGCCTATGGACAGGGGTCTGGCTACACCTTC. The V and J genes are TRBV25-1 and TRBJ1-2, with 9 bases identical to TRBD1. V trimming: 4 bases; J trimming: 7 bases; junction bases outside the gene matches: 7. CDR3 length: 14 residues. Germline V gives CDR1 MGHDK, CDR2 SYGVNS.

The gene calls are TRBV10-1 and TRBJ2-1, with 9 bases matching TRBD1. The V segment lost 10 bases and the J segment 8 bases; nucleotides outside the gene matches: 3. Germline V gene data show CDR1 as WNHNN and CDR2 as SYGVQD (reference sequence). This CDR3 is 11 amino acids long. The CDR3 protein is CATGQGYEQFF. CDR3 sequence (DNA): TGCGCCACGGGACAGGGCTATGAGCAGTTCTTC.

This clone was observed once. V gene TRBV18 combines with J gene TRBJ2-1; 10 nucleotides line up with TRBD1. Germline V gene sequence: CDR1 KGHSH, CDR2 LQKENI. V trimming: 3 bases; J trimming: 4 bases; junction bases outside the gene matches: 3. The CDR3 is 15 amino acids. The chain's CDR3 is CASSPRTGGYNEQFF. DNA for the CDR3: TGTGCCAGCTCACCCCGGACAGGGGGGTACAATGAGCAGTTCTTC.

V usage is TRBV5-1 and J usage is TRBJ2-5, with TRBD2 matching 11 bases. The trim removed 4 bases at V and 5 bases at J, leaving 1 base unmatched. The CDR3 runs 13 residues. CDR1 is SGHRS, CDR2 YFSETQ, per germline. The CDR3 bases are TGCGCCAGCAGCAGGACTAGCGGGGAGACCCAGTACTTC. It codes for CASSRTSGETQYF.

This chain connects TRBV6-1 to TRBJ1-2, with D possibly matching TRBD1 (5 bases). Trimming pared 6 bases from V and 6 bases from J, leaving 14 bases between. Germline V CDR1 and CDR2: MNHNS, SASEGT. The CDR3 is 13 residues long. The CDR3: CASRDNRGDGYTF. The DNA of the CDR3 is TGTGCCAGCAGGGATAATAGGGGTGATGGCTACACCTTC.

For the CDR3, the DNA is TGTGCCAGCCCCCTTGGAGGCGTTACCCGTGAGACCCAGTACTTC. It codes for CASPLGGVTRETQYF. The chain combines TRBV27 with TRBJ2-5, with D possibly being TRBD2 (5 bases). The CDR3 consists of 15 residues. Looked up from germline, CDR1 is MNHEY and CDR2 is SMNVEV (reference sequence). The V and J ends lost 8 bases and 5 bases respectively, with 21 bases between them.

The rearrangement uses TRBV18 and TRBJ1-2; the D is unclear. CDR1 and CDR2 (germline): KGHSH, LQKENI. The CDR3 sequence is 14 residues long. The V end lost 1 base, the J end lost 6 bases, and 12 bases lay between the germline ends. CDR3: CASSPQADYHGYTF. For the CDR3, the DNA is TGTGCCAGCTCACCACAGGCAGACTACCATGGCTACACCTTC.

The chain combines TRBV6-1 with TRBJ1-6; D is possibly TRBD1 (5 bases). The CDR3 has 15 amino acids. The germline gives CDR1 MNHNS, CDR2 SASEGT. Trimming removed 0 bases from V and 13 bases from J, with 16 bases in between. The DNA for the CDR3 is TGTGCCAGCAGTGAAGCGCTGGGCAGGGTGTACCCCCTCCACTTT. It translates to CASSEALGRVYPLHF.

The rearrangement links TRBV28 to TRBJ1-5; the D is unclear. V gave up 3 bases and J gave up 0 bases, with 0 bases separating them. Germline V gene sequence: CDR1 MDHEN, CDR2 SYDVKM. The CDR3 contains 12 residues. The CDR3 is CASSFSNQPQHF. CDR3 in DNA: TGTGCCAGCAGTTTTAGCAATCAGCCCCAGCATTTT. Using reference TRBV28 and TRBJ1-5 for the parts outside the CDR3, the full variable domain is DVKVTQSSRYLVKRTGEKVFLECVQDMDHENMFWYRQDPGLGLRLIYFSYDVKMKEKGDIPEGYSVSREKKERFSLILESASTNQTSMYLCASSFSNQPQHFGDGTRLSIL.

This clone was observed a single time. The chain couples TRBV4-2 to TRBJ1-2, with D unresolved. The CDR3 loop spans 12 amino acids. The germline V and J ends were trimmed by 4 bases and 7 bases, with 10 bases remaining between them. From germline, CDR1 is LGHNA and CDR2 YNFKEQ. The CDR3 DNA reads as TGTGCCAGCAGCCCCTCGGACGCTGGCTACACCTTC. This gives the protein CASSPSDAGYTF.

The rearrangement joins TRBV11-3 to TRBJ2-2, with D possibly being TRBD2 (8 bases). Germline CDR1 reads SGHNT; CDR2 reads YENEEA. This CDR3 region has 14 residues. The V end was cut by 9 bases, the J end by 6 bases, with 17 bases between. As DNA, the CDR3 is TGTGCCAGTACCGGGACAGCGGGGGCCGGGGAGCTGTTTTTT. The encoded protein is CASTGTAGAGELFF.

This chain joins TRBV7-9 and TRBJ1-4; TRBD1 aligns across 9 bases. Trimming at V came to 5 bases and at J to 8 bases, leaving 9 bases not matched to a gene. There are 15 residues in the CDR3. CDR1 and CDR2 from the germline V gene are SEHNR and FQNEAQ (reference sequence). CDR3 DNA: TGTGCCAGCAGCCTGCCGGGACAGGGAGGCGAAAAACTGTTTTTT. Protein product: CASSLPGQGGEKLFF.

This clone appeared once. The gene calls are TRBV25-1 and TRBJ1-3, with D unclear. Deletions cut 3 bases from V and 4 bases from J, with 10 bases between. CDR1 is MGHDK, CDR2 SYGVNS, per germline. There are 14 residues in the CDR3. This CDR3 reads CASSDPLRGNTIYF. The DNA for the CDR3 is TGTGCCAGCAGTGACCCTCTTCGGGGAAACACCATATATTTT.